The 22 T cell receptor beta chains below were found in one sample sequenced in a study of shared clonotypes between healthy human individuals. Clones were sequenced by immunoSEQ multiplex PCR, and TCRdb holds only the in-frame ones, with some missing. The table includes roughly 1,500,000 clones, 98% detected once. The specimen was naive CD4+ T cells sorted from blood. Subset specified: CD45RA+ positively selected. Every receptor here comes from a man aged 25-45 years in good health.

This chain joins TRBV7-2 and TRBJ2-1; D gene uncertain. This CDR3 region has 14 residues. Germline V gene lookup returns CDR1 SGHTA and CDR2 FQGNSA. V shed 5 bases and J shed 1 base, with 9 bases lying between them. The CDR3 reads CASSPHRSYNEQFF. DNA of the CDR3: TGTGCCAGCAGCCCCCACCGGTCCTACAATGAGCAGTTCTTC.

V usage is TRBV10-3 and J usage is TRBJ2-2; 15 bases fit TRBD2. V shed 6 bases, J shed 2 bases, and the junction held 1 base outside the gene matches. This CDR3 is built from 16 residues. The V gene's germline CDR1 is ENHRY and CDR2 SYGVKD. The DNA of the CDR3 is TGTGCCATCAGGGGACTAGCGGGAGGTAACACCGGGGAGCTGTTTTTT. Its translation: CAIRGLAGGNTGELFF.

With regard to this clone: A much more abundant neighbour one base away suggests this may be a read error. The chain links TRBV6-6 to TRBJ2-7; 9 bases are shared with TRBD1. After removal of 6 bases from V and 5 bases from J, the junction contained 2 bases not matched to a gene. From germline, CDR1 is MNHNY and CDR2 SVGAGI (reference sequence). The CDR3 has 12 residues. CDR3 bases: TGTGCCAGCAGGGGACAGGGAAACGAGCAGTACTTC. Translated: CASRGQGNEQYF.

The chain employs TRBV18 and TRBJ2-7; 7 nucleotides line up with TRBD1. Trimming removed 6 bases from V and 2 bases from J; junction bases left unmatched: 13. Germline V CDR1 and CDR2: KGHSH, LQKENI. The CDR3 consists of 16 residues. For the CDR3, the DNA is TGTGCCAGCTCGCAGATAAAACAGGGGATTACCTACGAGCAGTACTTC. It is translated as CASSQIKQGITYEQYF. The whole variable domain, filled in from reference TRBV18 and TRBJ2-7, reads NAGVMQNPRHLVRRRGQEARLRCSPMKGHSHVYWYRQLPEEGLKFMVYLQKENIIDESGMPKERFSAEFPKEGPSILRIQQVVRGDSAAYFCASSQIKQGITYEQYFGPGTRLTVT.

The chain recombines TRBV18 with TRBJ2-2; D may be TRBD2 (6 bases). Deletions cut 3 bases from V and 4 bases from J, with 9 bases between. This CDR3 spans 14 amino acids. CDR1 is KGHSH and CDR2 is LQKENI in the germline V gene. CDR3: CASSPGLTTGELFF. The CDR3 region has the DNA TGTGCCAGCTCACCGGGACTTACCACCGGGGAGCTGTTTTTT.

The genes are TRBV5-1 and TRBJ1-5, with 8 bases matching TRBD1. The V gene's germline CDR1 is SGHRS and CDR2 YFSETQ. V lost 0 bases to trimming and J lost 7 bases; unmatched junction nucleotides: 6. CDR3 length: 15 residues. Here the CDR3 reads CASSLGTGQGQPQHF. The CDR3 DNA sequence: TGCGCCAGCAGCTTGGGTACCGGACAGGGACAGCCCCAGCATTTT.

This clone appeared a single time. Written as DNA, the CDR3 is TGTGCCAGCATGTGGGACAGGGGGGGTGACACTGAAGCTTTCTTT. It is translated as CASMWDRGGDTEAFF. The chain recombines TRBV2 with TRBJ1-1; TRBD1 aligns across 11 bases. The CDR3 is 15 amino acids. Germline-derived CDR1 and CDR2 are SNHLY and FYNNEI. With 7 bases clipped from V and 3 bases from J, the junction kept 7 bases outside the gene matches.

This chain connects TRBV7-2 to TRBJ2-3, with D tentatively TRBD2 (6 bases). The CDR3 covers 16 residues. V gave up 1 base and J gave up 4 bases, with 15 bases separating them. Germline CDR1 SGHTA, CDR2 FQGNSA. CDR3 sequence reads: CASSLDSTSRADTQYF. In nucleotides, the CDR3 is TGTGCCAGCAGCTTAGACTCGACTAGTCGGGCAGATACGCAGTATTTT.

The J gene is TRBJ2-7, the V gene TRBV11-2; the match to TRBD2 covers 14 bases. This CDR3 contains 15 residues. The J segment lost 6 bases and the V segment lost 8 bases, leaving 9 bases of the junction unmatched. Germline CDR1 and CDR2: SGHAT and FQNNGV. For the CDR3, the DNA is TGTGCCAGCGGACTAGCGGGAGGCCCCGGGTCCGAGCAGTACTTC. Translation gives CASGLAGGPGSEQYF.

The chain recombines TRBV11-3 with TRBJ2-2, with D possibly matching TRBD2 (6 bases). V shed 5 bases and J shed 4 bases, with 14 bases lying between them. Per the germline V gene, CDR1 is SGHNT and CDR2 is YENEEA. This CDR3 region has 15 residues. The CDR3 bases are TGTGCCAGCAGCCCAGGGAGGCCGGGCACCGGGGAGCTGTTTTTT. Translating it yields CASSPGRPGTGELFF.

J is TRBJ1-2 and V is TRBV5-1; D ambiguous. Looked up from germline, CDR1 is SGHRS and CDR2 is YFSETQ. Trimming left V 5 bases short and J 0 bases short, with 8 bases between. This CDR3 has 13 residues. The CDR3 protein is CASRNTPNYGYTF. Written as DNA, the CDR3 is TGCGCCAGCAGAAACACCCCTAACTATGGCTACACCTTC.

The chain couples TRBV28 to TRBJ1-2, with a possible D match to TRBD1 (5 bases). Trimming cost V 3 bases and J 5 bases, with 13 bases left between them. The CDR3 is made up of 14 amino acids. Germline values: CDR1 MDHEN, CDR2 SYDVKM. CDR3 in DNA: TGTGCCAGCAGTTTGACCCAGGGCGGGTATGGCTACACCTTC. Translation: CASSLTQGGYGYTF.

This sequence joins TRBV28 and TRBJ1-5; weak D call: TRBD1 (6 bases). The germline CDR1 and CDR2 sequences are MDHEN and SYDVKM. The CDR3 consists of 15 residues. The ends were cut back, 5 bases at V and 2 bases at J, with 13 bases in the middle. The CDR3 nucleotides read TGTGCCAGCAGTCATCGGACAGCTGGCAATCAGCCCCAGCATTTT. Its protein is CASSHRTAGNQPQHF.

The chain recombines TRBV19 with TRBJ1-5, with TRBD1 matching 7 bases. Looked up from germline, CDR1 is LNHDA and CDR2 is SQIVND (reference sequence). V lost 5 bases and J lost 4; bases outside the gene matches: 5. CDR3 size: 14 residues. Here the CDR3 DNA reads TGTGCCAGTAGTCAGACAGGGCGGAATCAGCCCCAGCATTTT. As protein: CASSQTGRNQPQHF.

The V and J genes are TRBV5-1 and TRBJ2-1; D might be TRBD1 (5 bases). Trimming removed 4 bases from V and 0 bases from J, with 23 bases in between. The CDR3 covers 19 residues. Germline V lookup: CDR1 SGHRS, CDR2 YFSETQ. CDR3 in amino acids: CASSKPPPGRISSYNEQFF. The CDR3 nucleotides are TGCGCCAGCAGCAAGCCCCCCCCAGGGCGTATATCCTCCTACAATGAGCAGTTCTTC.

V gene TRBV18 combines with J gene TRBJ2-5, with 11 bases identical to TRBD2. This CDR3 has 15 residues. Per the germline V gene, CDR1 is KGHSH and CDR2 is LQKENI. The V and J ends lost 4 bases and 5 bases, in that order; junction bases with no gene match: 6. CDR3 residues: CASSRASGRTETQYF. The CDR3 region has the DNA TGTGCCAGCTCACGGGCTAGCGGGAGGACGGAGACCCAGTACTTC.

As regards this clone: The sample has other DNA sequences that encode this CDR3 too. The rearrangement joins TRBV5-1 to TRBJ1-4; D uncertain. The CDR3 spans 15 residues. CDR1 is SGHRS, CDR2 YFSETQ, per germline. V was pared by 0 bases and J by 2 bases, with 8 bases between. The CDR3 sequence: CASSLADQTNEKLFF. CDR3 sequence (DNA): TGCGCCAGCAGCTTGGCCGACCAGACTAATGAAAAACTGTTTTTT.

The CDR3 sequence: CASSLIGRGYVETQYF. CDR3 in DNA: TGTGCCAGCAGTTTAATCGGCAGGGGCTATGTGGAGACCCAGTACTTC. The chain combines TRBV27 with TRBJ2-5; possible D gene TRBD1, 6 bases. V gave up 2 bases and J gave up 5 bases, with 18 bases separating them. The length of the CDR3 is 16 residues. Germline loops: CDR1 MNHEY, CDR2 SMNVEV (reference sequence).

The genes are TRBV28 and TRBJ1-2; D call uncertain. In germline, CDR1 is MDHEN, CDR2 SYDVKM. The CDR3 has 13 amino acids. Trimming removed 8 bases at V and 7 bases at J, with 17 bases between. The CDR3 DNA sequence: TGTGCCAGCTTCCTCCTGGAAAGAGGTGGCTACACCTTC. Encoded protein: CASFLLERGGYTF.

The chain joins TRBV19 to TRBJ2-2; TRBD1 or TRBD2 may be the D gene (5 bases each). The CDR3 has 16 residues. CDR1 LNHDA and CDR2 SQIVND come from the germline V gene (reference sequence). V lost 1 base to trimming and J lost 1 base, with 10 bases between them. The chain's CDR3 is CASSIVWGLNTGELFF. The CDR3 region has the DNA TGTGCCAGTAGTATAGTCTGGGGGTTGAACACCGGGGAGCTGTTTTTT.

The V call is TRBV5-4, the J call TRBJ2-1, with TRBD1 matching over 8 bases. V was clipped by 2 bases and J by 9 bases; unmatched bases: 13. This CDR3 is 16 amino acids long. Germline-derived CDR1 and CDR2 are SGHNT and YYREEE (reference sequence). The DNA for the CDR3 is TGTGCCAGCAGCTTCCCCGGAGGACAGGGCTACGGTGAGCAGTTCTTC. This translates into CASSFPGGQGYGEQFF. The variable domain in full, completed from reference TRBV5-4 and TRBJ2-1, reads ETGVTQSPTHLIKTRGQQVTLRCSSQSGHNTVSWYQQALGQGPQFIFQYYREEENGRGNFPPRFSGLQFPNYSSELNVNALELDDSALYLCASSFPGGQGYGEQFFGPGTRLTVL.

The genes are TRBV15 and TRBJ1-1, with D unresolved. Trimming took 1 base from V and 0 from J, leaving 9 bases between them. CDR1 is LNHNV and CDR2 is YYDKDF in the germline V gene (reference sequence). This CDR3 contains 15 residues. The CDR3 nucleotides are TGTGCCACCAGCAGAGGTCGGGTAATGAACACTGAAGCTTTCTTT. This codes for CATSRGRVMNTEAFF.